Sequencing of this T cell receptor beta chain was carried out in a study of shared clonotypes between healthy human individuals. Findings of the study overall: Generation probabilities of non-shared clonotypes were lower (relative to those shared by all four donors). There were few donors, and this limited the genetic and exposure-history diversity represented.

Clones were read by immunoSEQ multiplex PCR, and TCRdb kept only the in-frame ones, dropping some. The table has around 990,000 clones, 77% seen once; the top ten hold more than 0.85%. To note about this clone: What it binds is not known.

Splitting of CD4+ cells produced CD45RA+ naive and CD45RA-negative memory subsets. Sequenced material: memory CD4+ T cells from PBMCs. As for subset: CD45RA-negative fraction. This clonotype was obtained from a man aged 18 to 35 in good health. Some clones in this sample may be carry-over from other donors' samples.

The CDR3 here is CASSEGTDSSYEQYF. The DNA for the CDR3 is TGCGCCAGCAGTGAGGGGACGGATAGCTCCTACGAGCAGTACTTC. J is TRBJ2-5 and V is TRBV10-2, with D possibly called TRBD1 or TRBD2 (5 bases each). The last part of the DNA fits TRBJ2-7 better; the J call may be wrong. Per germline, CDR1 WSHSY and CDR2 SAAADI. The CDR3 is made up of 15 amino acids.